One T cell receptor (beta chain) is described in this entry. This entry comes from a study of blood T cells in healthy people across ages. Germline-derived CDR1 and CDR2 are MNHNS and SASEGT. CDR3 size: 17 residues. PCR was performed a second time for roughly 7 to 12 cycles using a sample-barcoded 5' primer and a J-beta primer mix. From the 5' RACE reads, TCRdb called clonotypes with MiXCR, one entry per CDR3 protein. The sample consists of about 1,400,000 distinct CDR3 sequences, around 39% of them appearing once. Peripheral blood samples of 9 to 10 milliliters were drawn from each donor. J is TRBJ2-1 and V is TRBV6-1; D may match TRBD1 or TRBD2 (6 bases each). The J call may be in error: the DNA end matches TRBJ2-7 better. The clonotype was recovered from a woman aged 18-29 years in good health. The sample was blood. The CDR3 nucleotides are TGTGCCAGCAGCGAACAGGGCCCGGGGGCATTCTACAATGAGCAGTACTTC. It yields the protein CASSEQGPGAFYNEQYF.